This T cell receptor (beta chain) was identified in a study of regulatory T cells in long-lasting Graves disease. For the study at large: Persistence in Graves' disease required over 5 years of antithyroid drugs plus positive TSH receptor antibodies.

Assembly of TCR beta libraries relied on iRepertoire HTBI primers together with Arm-PCR of CDR3 regions. Each CDR3 protein gets one entry after TCRdb re-called the multiplex PCR reads with MiXCR. The table has approximately 360,000 distinct CDR3 sequences, roughly 24% seen once; the top ten hold approximately 27%. Sample time point: persistent/refractory GD, antithyroid drugs over 5 years with positive TRAb. Isolated PBMC RNA provided the starting material for the TCR library. This clonotype was detected many times. The sequence was collected from a woman aged 40 to 55 with Graves disease. Material: peripheral blood mononuclear cells (PBMCs), obtained when the disease was refractory, from a patient treated with antithyroid drugs.

In nucleotides, the CDR3 is TGTGCCAGCAGTTTTGTGTACATGCCGCGATCCTACGAGCAGTACTTC. Translated: CASSFVYMPRSYEQYF. This rearrangement joins TRBV28 to TRBJ2-7; D gene uncertain. The V end was cut by 3 bases, the J end by 1 base, with 16 bases between. The CDR3 is made up of 16 amino acids. Germline V gene lookup returns CDR1 MDHEN and CDR2 SYDVKM.